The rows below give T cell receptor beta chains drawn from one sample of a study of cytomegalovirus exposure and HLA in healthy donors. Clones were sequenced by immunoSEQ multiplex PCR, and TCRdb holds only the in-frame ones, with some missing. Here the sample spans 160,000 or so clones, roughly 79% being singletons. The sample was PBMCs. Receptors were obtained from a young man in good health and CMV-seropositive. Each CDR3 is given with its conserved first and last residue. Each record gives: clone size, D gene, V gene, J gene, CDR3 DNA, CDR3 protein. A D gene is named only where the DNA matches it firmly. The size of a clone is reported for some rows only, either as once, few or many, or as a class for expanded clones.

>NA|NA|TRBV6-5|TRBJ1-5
TGTGCCAGCAGTATAGACAGCTATCAGCCCCAGCATTTT
CASSIDSYQPQHF
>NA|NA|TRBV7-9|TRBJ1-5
TGTGCCAGCAGCTTGGACAGCAACAATCAGCCCCAGCATTTT
CASSLDSNNQPQHF
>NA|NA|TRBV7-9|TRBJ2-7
TGTGCCAGCAGCTCAAACCTGGGAGTAGACGAGCAGTACTTC
CASSSNLGVDEQYF
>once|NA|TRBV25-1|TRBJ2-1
TGTGCCAGCAGGCCCCAGGACAGTCACAATGAGCAGTTCTTC
CASRPQDSHNEQFF
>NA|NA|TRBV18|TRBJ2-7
TGTGCCAGCTCATCCAATCAGGGTACTCGCGAGCAGTACTTC
CASSSNQGTREQYF
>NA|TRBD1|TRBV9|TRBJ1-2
TGTGCCAGCAGCGGATCCGGGACAGGGAGATATGGCTACACCTTC
CASSGSGTGRYGYTF
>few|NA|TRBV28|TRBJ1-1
TGTGCCAGCAGTTTCGGACTGACGAACACTGAAGCTTTCTTT
CASSFGLTNTEAFF
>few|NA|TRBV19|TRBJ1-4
TGTGCCAGTAGATCGGGGGATGAAAAACTGTTTTTT
CASRSGDEKLFF
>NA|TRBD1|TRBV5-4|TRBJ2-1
TGTGCCAGCAGCTTCCGGGACAGGGCCTACAATGAGCAGTTCTTC
CASSFRDRAYNEQFF
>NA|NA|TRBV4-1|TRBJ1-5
TGCGCCAGCAGCCCCATATCGGGAGGGAATCAGCCCCAGCATTTT
CASSPISGGNQPQHF
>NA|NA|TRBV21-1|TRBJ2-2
TGTGCCAGCAGCGATGATCCGGGACAGGCGACCACCGGGGAGCTGTTTTTT
CASSDDPGQATTGELFF
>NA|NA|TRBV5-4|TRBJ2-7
TGTGCCAGCAGCTTAGACAGATCCTACGAGCAGTACTTC
CASSLDRSYEQYF
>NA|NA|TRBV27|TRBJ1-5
TGTGCCAGCAGCGTTCAGCATACTAGTCAGCCCCAGCATTTT
CASSVQHTSQPQHF
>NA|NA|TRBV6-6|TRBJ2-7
TGTGCCAGCAGTTACCTGGCTTCCGGAGGGGAGCAGTACTTC
CASSYLASGGEQYF
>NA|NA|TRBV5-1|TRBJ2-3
TGCGCCAGCAGCTTGGCGCCGGGGTTTCTTGGTGCAGATACGCAGTATTTT
CASSLAPGFLGADTQYF
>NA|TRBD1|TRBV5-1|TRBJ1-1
TGCGCCAGCAGCCTAGGGGGCCCTGAAGCTTTCTTT
CASSLGGPEAFF
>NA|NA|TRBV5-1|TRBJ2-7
TGCGCCAGCAGCTTACGCCGGCCAGGTATGTCCTACGAGCAGTACTTC
CASSLRRPGMSYEQYF
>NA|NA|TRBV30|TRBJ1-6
TGTGCCTGGAGTGTAGGGTGGGAGGCCCTCCACTTT
CAWSVGWEALHF
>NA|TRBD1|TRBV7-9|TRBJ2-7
TGTGCCAGCAGCTACCGTCCGGGACAGGGTACGCAGAGCTCCTACGAGCAGTACTTC
CASSYRPGQGTQSSYEQYF
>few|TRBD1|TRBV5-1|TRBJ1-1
TGCGCCAGCAGCTCGGAAATGGGACAGGGGTTAGAAGCTTTCTTT
CASSSEMGQGLEAFF
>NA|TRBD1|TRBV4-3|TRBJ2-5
TGCGCCAGCAGCCAAGAAACAGGGGGGAGGTTAAAGACCCAGTACTTC
CASSQETGGRLKTQYF
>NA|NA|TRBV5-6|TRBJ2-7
TGTGCCAGCAGCCCCTCGGCCGGAGCCGCCCTCGAGCAGTACTTC
CASSPSAGAALEQYF
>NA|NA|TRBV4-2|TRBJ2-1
TGTGCCAGCAGCCCGACTAGTCATGACAATGAGCAGTTCTTC
CASSPTSHDNEQFF
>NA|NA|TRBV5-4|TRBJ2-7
TGTGCCAGCAGCTTAACCGGGCATCGGGGCGAGCAGTACTTC
CASSLTGHRGEQYF
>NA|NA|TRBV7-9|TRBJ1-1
TGTGCCAGCAGCTTATACGAGGACACTGAAGCTTTCTTT
CASSLYEDTEAFF
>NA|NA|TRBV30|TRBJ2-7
TGTGCCTGGACCGGACAGTTTGGGGACGAGCAGTACTTC
CAWTGQFGDEQYF
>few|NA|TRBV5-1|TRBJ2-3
TGCGCCAGCACCCGGGTCCTCCCTGGCACAGATACGCAGTATTTT
CASTRVLPGTDTQYF
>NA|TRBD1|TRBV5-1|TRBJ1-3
TGCGCCAGCAGCTTGGGGACAGGGGCTGGAAACACCATATATTTT
CASSLGTGAGNTIYF
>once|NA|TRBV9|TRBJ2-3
TGTGCCAGCAGCGGAGAGTCAACGGGACTCCTCACAGATACGCAGTATTTT
CASSGESTGLLTDTQYF